This TCR beta chain was recorded in a study of T cell changes during pregnancy in multiple sclerosis (dated by TCRdb to the late 2010s). Context from the whole study: The study looked at changes in the T cell repertoire across pregnancy in women with multiple sclerosis.

The library was obtained by the immunoSEQ multiplex PCR assay. TCRdb mirrors the immuneACCESS table, restricted to in-frame sequences. Some clones are absent from its copies; in checked studies, under half trace to an unresolved V gene, and the reason for the others is unknown. Here the sample has approximately 130,000 clones; around 97% occur a single time. 0.4% to 0.5% of the sample belongs to the ten largest clones. CDR1 SGHAT and CDR2 FQNNGV are derived from the germline V gene. V and J lose 5 bases and 0 bases, and a span of 14 bases separates them. The CDR3, cysteine through phenylalanine, is 15 amino acids long. Only CDR3 DNA is held: 45 bases, read in frame from base 1. Comments on this clone: What antigen it recognizes has not been identified. Per-base qualities were not stored, and no clone one base away is much larger.

Material: peripheral blood, obtained after pregnancy. This receptor chain uses TRBV11-2 and TRBJ2-7; possibly the D gene is TRBD2, per 5 matching bases. This sequence originates from a female donor with multiple sclerosis, enrolled in a pregnancy study. This receptor carries the CDR3 CASSRLTGTSYEQYF. Here is the DNA: TGTGCCAGCAGCCGACTAACGGGAACCTCCTACGAGCAGTACTTC.